This T cell receptor (beta chain) was sequenced in a study of control samples from healthy donors and cancer patients. Profiling relied on immunoSEQ multiplex PCR, and the TCRdb table lists in-frame clones only, not all of them. Its clone listing holds approximately 190,000 clones. Between the trimmed V and J ends, which lost 8 bases and 10 bases, there was a span of 12 bases. Germline assignment: CDR1 SEHNR and CDR2 FQNEAQ (reference sequence). The CDR3 is made up of 12 amino acids. The specimen was blood. The rearrangement uses TRBV7-9 and TRBJ2-6, with D possibly called TRBD1 or TRBD2 (5 bases each). The TCR originated in a woman in her 30s in good health. CDR3 DNA sequence: TGTGCCAGCGCCCGGGACCTAAACGTCCTGACTTTC. Its protein is CASARDLNVLTF.